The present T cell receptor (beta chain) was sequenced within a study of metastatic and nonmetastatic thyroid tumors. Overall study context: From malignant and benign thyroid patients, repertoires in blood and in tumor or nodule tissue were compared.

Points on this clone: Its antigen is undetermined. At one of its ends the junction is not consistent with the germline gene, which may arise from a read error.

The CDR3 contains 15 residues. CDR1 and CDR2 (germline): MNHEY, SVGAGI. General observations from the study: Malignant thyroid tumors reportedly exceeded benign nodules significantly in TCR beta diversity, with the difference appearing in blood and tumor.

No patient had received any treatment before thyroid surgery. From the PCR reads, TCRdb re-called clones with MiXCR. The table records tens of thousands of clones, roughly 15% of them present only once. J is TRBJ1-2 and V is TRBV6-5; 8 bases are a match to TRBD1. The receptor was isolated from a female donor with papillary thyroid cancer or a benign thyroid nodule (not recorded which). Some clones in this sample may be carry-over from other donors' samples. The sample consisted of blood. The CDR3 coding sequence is TGTGCCAGCAGTTATAGACGGACAGGGACCTATGGCTACTGGTTC. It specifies CASSYRRTGTYGYWF.